The clone carrying this TCR beta chain occurred a few times. The data belong to a study of T-cell memory formation after mild COVID-19. TCRdb reanalysed the 5' RACE reads using MiXCR and keeps one entry per CDR3 protein. The sample shows a few hundred thousand distinct CDR3 sequences, approximately 7.6% of them seen only once. The CDR3 is 13 amino acids. The V gene lost 3 bases and the J gene lost 1 base, with 6 bases spanning the gap. Sequences were obtained from PBMCs or a T cell subset sorted from them (not recorded which). The receptor was derived from a man between 18 and 29 years old who had mild COVID-19 (a few samples of this study predate the infection). Cell type and time point are not known. The gene calls are TRBV12-3 or TRBV12-4 and TRBJ1-1; no clear D. The CDR3 nucleotides read TGTGCCAGCAGTTTTTCAAGGAACACTGAAGCTTTCTTT. It encodes CASSFSRNTEAFF.